Below are 30 T cell receptor beta chains sequenced from a single sample in a study of T-cell memory formation after mild COVID-19. TCRdb used MiXCR to reprocess the 5' RACE reads, holding one entry per CDR3 protein. The data show 470,000 or so distinct CDR3 sequences, with about 23% seen just once and under 15% held by the top ten. The material sequenced was PBMCs or a T cell subset sorted from them (not recorded which). The receptors derive from an adult woman who had mild COVID-19 (a few samples of this study predate the infection). Cell type and time point are not known.

This clonotype was found a few times. The chain recombines TRBV7-6 with TRBJ2-2; no firm D call. V was clipped by 1 base and J by 0 bases, with 6 bases between them. Germline assignment: CDR1 SGHVS and CDR2 FNYEAQ. The CDR3 loop spans 15 amino acids. CDR3 sequence (DNA): TGTGCCAGCAGCTTAGAATGGACGAACACCGGGGAGCTGTTTTTT. The encoded protein is CASSLEWTNTGELFF.

This clonotype was seen a handful of times. V gene TRBV5-4 combines with J gene TRBJ2-5; no clear D gene. The CDR3 is 14 residues long. Germline V gene data show CDR1 as SGHNT and CDR2 as YYREEE (reference sequence). V lost 3 bases and J 5 bases, leaving 14 bases between the germline ends. The CDR3 region is CASSSGPGKETQYF. The CDR3 coding sequence is TGTGCCAGCAGCTCAGGACCTGGGAAGGAGACCCAGTACTTC.

This clonotype was recorded a few times. The chain employs TRBV29-1 and TRBJ2-2; a possible D gene is TRBD1 (6 bases). Trimming removed 5 bases at V and 2 bases at J, with 18 bases between. Germline values: CDR1 SQVTM, CDR2 ANQGSEA. The CDR3 runs to 16 residues. The CDR3 protein is CSVFPSGQRNTGELFF. CDR3 nucleotides: TGCAGCGTTTTTCCTTCCGGACAGCGAAACACCGGGGAGCTGTTTTTT.

The genes are TRBV20-1 and TRBJ2-1, with 8 nucleotides matching TRBD2. V shed 4 bases, J shed 5 bases, and the junction held 13 bases outside the gene matches. CDR3 size: 16 residues. Germline V CDR1 and CDR2: DFQATT, SNEGSKA (reference sequence). The CDR3 sequence: CSAKIAGSLTNNEQFF. In nucleotides, the CDR3 is TGCAGTGCTAAAATAGCGGGGTCGCTAACGAACAATGAGCAGTTCTTC.

This clonotype came up a few times. This chain links TRBV5-4 with TRBJ2-1, with a weak D call TRBD1 (5 bases). This CDR3 spans 12 amino acids. Germline V gene data show CDR1 as SGHNT and CDR2 as YYREEE (reference sequence). V lost 0 bases to trimming and J lost 11 bases, with 9 bases between them. CDR3: CASSLVTGQQFF. The CDR3 DNA is TGTGCCAGCAGCTTGGTCACAGGCCAGCAGTTCTTC.

The rearrangement uses TRBV6-6 and TRBJ1-2; D might be TRBD1 (5 bases). Germline assignment: CDR1 MNHNY and CDR2 SVGAGI (reference sequence). V was clipped by 5 bases and J by 4 bases, with 17 bases between them. The CDR3 length is 15 residues. The CDR3 bases are TGTGCCAGCAGTCCCCCCGGGGGGGACGGCTATGGCTACACCTTC. It encodes CASSPPGGDGYGYTF.

V gene TRBV6-6 combines with J gene TRBJ2-5, with 7 bases fitting TRBD2. This CDR3 has 15 residues. V trimming: 2 bases; J trimming: 4 bases; junction bases outside the gene matches: 7. The V gene's germline CDR1 is MNHNY and CDR2 SVGAGI (reference sequence). The CDR3 DNA follows: TGTGCCAGCAGTTACGAGAAGACTAGCCCAGAGACCCAGTACTTC. It specifies CASSYEKTSPETQYF.

This clonotype turned up a few times. This chain links TRBV29-1 with TRBJ2-3; 11 bases fit TRBD2. V dropped 7 bases and J dropped 6; count of bases not matched to a gene: 9. The CDR3 is 14 residues long. Germline CDR1 is SQVTM and CDR2 is ANQGSEA. For the CDR3, the DNA is TGCAGCGGAAACCTAGCGGGAGGCGGGGATACGCAGTATTTT. Its translation is CSGNLAGGGDTQYF.

The chain couples TRBV18 to TRBJ2-3, with D possibly matching TRBD1 (5 bases). This CDR3 spans 16 amino acids. The germline V gene encodes CDR1 KGHSH and CDR2 LQKENI. V dropped 3 bases and J dropped 0 bases, with 13 bases sitting between them. The CDR3 here is CASSPPGKASTDTQYF. CDR3 sequence (DNA): TGTGCCAGCTCACCTCCAGGGAAGGCTAGCACAGATACGCAGTATTTT.

This clonotype was seen a few times. The chain links TRBV5-1 to TRBJ2-4, with 7 bases fitting TRBD1. This CDR3 has 14 amino acids. V was pared by 4 bases and J by 5 bases, with 6 bases of the junction left unmatched. Germline-derived CDR1 and CDR2 are SGHRS and YFSETQ. Here the CDR3 reads CASSPTTGQNIQYF. In nucleotides, the CDR3 is TGCGCCAGCAGCCCTACGACAGGGCAAAACATTCAGTACTTC.

This chain uses TRBV6-5 with TRBJ2-2, with a weak D call TRBD1 (5 bases). V was clipped by 2 bases and J by 1 base, with 5 bases between them. The CDR3 spans 14 residues. In germline, CDR1 is MNHEY, CDR2 SVGAGI. CDR3 in amino acids: CASSYRGNTGELFF. The CDR3 DNA is TGTGCCAGCAGTTACAGGGGGAACACCGGGGAGCTGTTTTTT.

The rearrangement links TRBV7-8 to TRBJ2-2; D ambiguous. The CDR3 runs to 13 residues. Germline values: CDR1 SGHVS, CDR2 FQNEAQ. The ends were cut back, 4 bases at V and 8 bases at J, with 11 bases in the middle. CDR3 residues: CASSSPALGELFF. The CDR3 region has the DNA TGTGCCAGCAGCTCCCCCGCCCTAGGGGAGCTGTTTTTT.

The genes are TRBV21-1 and TRBJ2-5. TRBV21-1 is shown as a pseudogene. This CDR3 comprises 15 residues. CDR3 loop: CASSKAHSFQETQYF. CDR3 coding DNA: TGTGCCAGCAGCAAAGCCCACAGCTTCCAAGAGACCCAGTACTTC.

The chain combines TRBV5-1 with TRBJ1-4; D is undetermined. The CDR3 consists of 15 residues. Looked up from germline, CDR1 is SGHRS and CDR2 is YFSETQ. V lost 7 bases and J lost 0, with 13 bases in between. CDR3 nucleotide sequence: TGCGCCAGCCGGAGTGAAGATGCAACTAATGAAAAACTGTTTTTT. It specifies CASRSEDATNEKLFF.

The chain has TRBV20-1 and TRBJ1-4; possible D gene TRBD1, 6 bases. Trimming removed 4 bases at V and 3 bases at J, with 15 bases between. This CDR3 has 15 residues. Germline V gives CDR1 DFQATT, CDR2 SNEGSKA (reference sequence). The CDR3 DNA is TGCAGTGCTACAAAAACAGGGAGGGCTAATGAAAAACTGTTTTTT. Protein: CSATKTGRANEKLFF.

This rearrangement joins TRBV9 to TRBJ1-1, with unresolved D. The V end lost 3 bases, the J end lost 5 bases, and 11 bases lay between the germline ends. There are 13 residues in the CDR3. Germline-derived CDR1 and CDR2 are SGDLS and YYNGEE. The CDR3 reads CASSEKSYTEAFF. Written as DNA, the CDR3 is TGTGCCAGCAGCGAGAAGAGTTATACTGAAGCTTTCTTT.

The CDR3 nucleotides read TGTGCCAGCAGTGAGACGCGGGGGGTACGCTCCACTGAAGCTTTCTTT. It encodes CASSETRGVRSTEAFF. The chain combines TRBV6-1 with TRBJ1-1; D is possibly TRBD1 (5 bases). The V gene lost 3 bases and the J gene lost 4 bases, with 18 bases spanning the gap. Germline V gene sequence: CDR1 MNHNS, CDR2 SASEGT. CDR3 length: 16 amino acids.

This clonotype appeared a few times. The chain has TRBV5-1 and TRBJ2-3, with 16 positions matching TRBD2. The junction had 12 bases not matched to a gene; V was cut back by 4 bases and J by 4 bases. This CDR3 is 19 amino acids long. From germline, CDR1 is SGHRS and CDR2 YFSETQ. CDR3 region: CASSQPPGTSGGAADTQYF. CDR3 coding DNA: TGCGCCAGCAGCCAACCCCCCGGGACTAGCGGGGGGGCGGCAGATACGCAGTATTTT.

This clonotype was seen at least ten times. J is TRBJ2-7 and V is TRBV12-3 or TRBV12-4; 7 nucleotides match TRBD1. The CDR3 loop spans 13 amino acids. Unmatched junction bases numbered 4, after V lost 6 bases and J lost 2 bases. The CDR3 coding sequence is TGTGCCAGCAGACAGGGACAGCCCTACGAGCAGTACTTC. It encodes CASRQGQPYEQYF.

The chain has TRBV11-2 and TRBJ1-2; D gene unclear. CDR1 and CDR2 from the germline V gene are SGHAT and FQNNGV. V gave up 5 bases and J gave up 10 bases, with 14 bases separating them. This CDR3 contains 12 residues. CDR3 in amino acids: CASSANGRFYTF. DNA of the CDR3: TGTGCCAGCAGCGCGAATGGACGGTTCTACACCTTC.

The chain links TRBV6-5 to TRBJ2-7; tentatively, D is TRBD2 (7 bases). This CDR3 region has 15 residues. Germline loops: CDR1 MNHEY, CDR2 SVGAGI. V lost 6 bases and J 5 bases, leaving 20 bases between the germline ends. CDR3 coding DNA: TGTGCCAGCAGATCCCCCCGGGGGGCGAAACACGAGCAGTACTTC. This codes for CASRSPRGAKHEQYF.

The CDR3 sequence: CASSPRTGEKETQYF. The CDR3 region has the DNA TGCGCCAGCAGCCCTCGGACAGGGGAAAAAGAGACCCAGTACTTC. This sequence joins TRBV4-3 and TRBJ2-5; 9 bases map to TRBD1. Per the germline V gene, CDR1 is LGHNA and CDR2 is YSLEER. Germline trimming cut 4 bases from V and 3 bases from J; bases unmatched to any gene: 6. The CDR3 contains 15 residues.

V is TRBV7-2 and J is TRBJ2-5; the D gene is possibly TRBD2 (6 bases). Trimming removed 5 bases at V and 0 bases at J, with 13 bases between. The CDR3 totals 15 residues. CDR1 and CDR2 (germline): SGHTA, FQGNSA. The CDR3 loop reads CASSPIGGNQETQYF. The DNA of the CDR3 is TGTGCCAGCAGCCCTATCGGAGGGAACCAAGAGACCCAGTACTTC.

V gene TRBV27 combines with J gene TRBJ1-5, with D unresolved. This CDR3 spans 12 amino acids. V was pared by 2 bases and J by 5 bases, with 4 bases between. CDR1 MNHEY and CDR2 SMNVEV come from the germline V gene (reference sequence). As DNA, the CDR3 is TGTGCCAGCAGTTTAGTTGATCAGCCCCAGCATTTT. Its protein is CASSLVDQPQHF.

This clonotype occurred a few times. This chain connects TRBV18 to TRBJ2-1; D may be TRBD2 (5 bases). The V gene's germline CDR1 is KGHSH and CDR2 LQKENI. This CDR3 has 16 residues. V was clipped by 6 bases and J by 0 bases, with 15 bases between them. CDR3 sequence (DNA): TGTGCCAGCTCCGTGTCTAGGGAGAGCTCCTACAATGAGCAGTTCTTC. This encodes CASSVSRESSYNEQFF.

Only a few counts were recorded for this clonotype. The genes are TRBV11-3 and TRBJ2-7; TRBD1 might be the D (5 bases). CDR3 size: 18 residues. V lost 1 base, J lost 3 bases, and 22 bases lay in between. From germline, CDR1 is SGHNT and CDR2 YENEEA. CDR3 coding DNA: TGTGCCAGCAGCTTAGTTACCCCTGGACACCTACTCCGCTACGAGCAGTACTTC. Its protein product is CASSLVTPGHLLRYEQYF. The full variable domain, with the rest looked up from reference TRBV11-3 and TRBJ2-7, is EAGVVQSPRYKIIEKKQPVAFWCNPISGHNTLYWYLQNLGQGPELLIRYENEEAVDDSQLPKDRFSAERLKGVDSTLKIQPAELGDSAVYLCASSLVTPGHLLRYEQYFGPGTRLTVT.

This clonotype was detected ten times or more. J is TRBJ2-3 and V is TRBV12-3 or TRBV12-4; 11 nucleotides align to TRBD2. The CDR3 sequence is 16 residues long. V dropped 4 bases and J dropped 1; count of bases not matched to a gene: 4. The CDR3 coding sequence is TGTGCCAGCAGTTGGGGACTAGCGGCGGGCACAGATACGCAGTATTTT. Amino acids: CASSWGLAAGTDTQYF.

The chain uses TRBV4-1 and TRBJ1-2; weak D call: TRBD1 (5 bases). This CDR3 spans 15 amino acids. Germline V CDR1 and CDR2: MGHRA, YSYEKL. Trimming removed 1 base from V and 8 bases from J, with 17 bases in between. In nucleotides, the CDR3 is TGCGCCAGCAGCCAAGTCCCCCAGGGAGAAGGAGGCTACACCTTC. Amino acid sequence: CASSQVPQGEGGYTF.

The chain joins TRBV9 to TRBJ1-2, with D perhaps matching TRBD1 (6 bases). Germline loops: CDR1 SGDLS, CDR2 YYNGEE. This CDR3 comprises 14 residues. V gave up 3 bases and J gave up 2 bases, with 11 bases separating them. The CDR3 region has the DNA TGTGCCAGCAGCGCGACTACAGGGAACTATGGCTACACCTTC. As protein: CASSATTGNYGYTF.

This clonotype appeared a few times. The chain combines TRBV11-2 with TRBJ2-5; 11 bases match TRBD2. The CDR3 loop spans 16 amino acids. The junction had 4 bases not matched to a gene; V was cut back by 3 bases and J by 1 base. The germline CDR1 and CDR2 sequences are SGHAT and FQNNGV. CDR3 bases: TGTGCCAGCAGCTTCTTAGCGGGGGGGCTCCAAGAGACCCAGTACTTC. This sequence encodes CASSFLAGGLQETQYF.